This T cell receptor beta chain was sequenced for a study of blood T cells in healthy people across ages. Findings and limits, study-wide: Per-million-T-cell TCR beta diversity fell roughly linearly with age.

A second PCR, run for about 7 to 11 cycles, used a sample-barcoded 5' primer plus a J-beta primer mix. Each CDR3 protein is one row after TCRdb ran MiXCR on the 5' RACE reads. This table holds under 1 million distinct CDR3 sequences, 44% found once. This clonotype occurred a few times. The target antigen is unknown. Trimming at V came to 8 bases and at J to 8 bases, leaving 9 bases not matched to a gene. Germline lookup yields CDR1 MNHEY and CDR2 SVGEGT. The CDR3 consists of 13 residues. The sequenced material came from blood. The chain carries TRBV6-2 or TRBV6-3 and TRBJ2-1; 7 bases line up with TRBD2. The receptor comes from a man in his 60s in good health. The CDR3 sequence: CASAGGFIDEQFF. The CDR3 region has the DNA TGTGCCAGCGCCGGGGGGTTTATCGATGAGCAGTTCTTC.